Following are 24 T cell receptor beta chains from one sample sequenced in a study of graft-versus-host responses after intestinal transplantation. These receptors have no identified antigens. Profiling relied on immunoSEQ multiplex PCR, and the TCRdb table lists in-frame clones only, not all of them. The sample lists over 100,000 clones; approximately 84% were seen once. The material was unstimulated CD4+ T cells sorted from spleen or lymph node cells, obtained before intestinal transplant. The origin of the receptors is a human donor who received an intestinal transplant.

The rearrangement joins TRBV7-7 to TRBJ2-5; maybe TRBD1 (6 bases). Germline V gene data show CDR1 as SSHAT and CDR2 as FNYEAQ (reference sequence). The V gene lost 1 base and the J gene lost 7 bases, with 13 bases spanning the gap. CDR3 size: 14 residues. The CDR3 protein is CASSLEQGAMTQYF. CDR3 coding DNA: TGTGCCAGCAGCTTAGAACAGGGCGCGATGACCCAGTACTTC.

This clone is a singleton in its sample. The V and J genes are TRBV11-1 and TRBJ2-6; D unclear. Trimming pared 6 bases from V and 4 bases from J, leaving 16 bases between. The CDR3 covers 16 residues. Germline V lookup: CDR1 SGHAT, CDR2 FQDESV (reference sequence). Written as DNA, the CDR3 is TGTGCCAGCAGGCCAGCGCCTCTAGTGGGGGCCAACGTCCTGACTTTC. Residues: CASRPAPLVGANVLTF.

This clone was counted only a few times. The chain carries TRBV2 and TRBJ1-5; D is unclear. Germline V gene data show CDR1 as SNHLY and CDR2 as FYNNEI. V lost 3 bases to trimming and J lost 2 bases, with 11 bases between them. The CDR3 totals 15 residues. CDR3 region: CASSDQILGNQPQHF. The CDR3 DNA follows: TGTGCCAGCAGTGATCAGATCTTGGGCAATCAGCCCCAGCATTTT.

The chain combines TRBV6-5 with TRBJ1-2; 9 bases map to TRBD1. The CDR3 has 14 amino acids. V was clipped by 5 bases and J by 1 base; unmatched bases: 2. The germline CDR1 and CDR2 sequences are MNHEY and SVGAGI. The CDR3 loop is CASSPDRGNYGYTF. Here the CDR3 DNA reads TGTGCCAGCAGTCCGGACAGGGGTAACTATGGCTACACCTTC.

This chain uses TRBV7-2 with TRBJ2-1; either TRBD1 or TRBD2 may fit D (5 bases each). The CDR3 is 12 amino acids. V was trimmed by 1 base and J by 11 bases, leaving 9 bases between them. The V gene's germline CDR1 is SGHTA and CDR2 FQGNSA. The CDR3 DNA sequence: TGTGCCAGCAGCTTAGGGAGGACAAAGCAGTTCTTC. Its translation: CASSLGRTKQFF.

The chain carries TRBV10-2 and TRBJ2-3, with D perhaps TRBD1 (6 bases). Trimming took off 8 bases at V and 3 bases at J, with 12 bases between the two ends. This CDR3 has 13 amino acids. Germline lookup yields CDR1 WSHSY and CDR2 SAAADI. The CDR3 protein is CASGGPVTDTQYF. The CDR3 DNA is TGCGCCAGCGGGGGCCCTGTGACAGATACGCAGTATTTT.

V gene TRBV28 combines with J gene TRBJ1-1; no reliable D call. The CDR3 covers 14 residues. Between the trimmed V and J ends, which lost 5 bases and 1 base, there was a span of 11 bases. CDR1 and CDR2 (germline): MDHEN, SYDVKM. CDR3 sequence: CASSLPRPNTEAFF. The CDR3 nucleotides are TGTGCCAGCAGTCTACCTCGGCCGAACACTGAAGCTTTCTTT.

This rearrangement joins TRBV5-4 to TRBJ2-7; D not resolved. The CDR3 consists of 15 residues. The V gene lost 0 bases and the J gene lost 0 bases, with 10 bases spanning the gap. Germline lookup yields CDR1 SGHNT and CDR2 YYREEE (reference sequence). CDR3 DNA sequence: TGTGCCAGCAGCTTGGACGGGTATGCCTCCTACGAGCAGTACTTC. This sequence encodes CASSLDGYASYEQYF.

This chain uses TRBV6-6 with TRBJ2-2; 11 nucleotides line up with TRBD2. Losses at the gene ends were 6 bases for V and 2 bases for J; bases not matched to a gene: 5. Germline CDR1 is MNHNY and CDR2 is SVGAGI (reference sequence). The CDR3 length is 16 residues. The CDR3 DNA reads TGTGCCAGCAGAACAGGGACTAGCGGTAACACCGGGGAGCTGTTTTTT. The encoded protein is CASRTGTSGNTGELFF.

Turning to this clone: One junction end does not reproduce the germline sequence, and a read error may be involved. CDR3 amino acids: CASREGSYQPQHF. The CDR3 DNA reads TGTGCCAGCAGAGAAGGGAGTTATCAGCCCCAGCATTTT. The gene calls are TRBV6-1 and TRBJ1-5; D gene uncertain. The CDR3 has 13 residues. The germline V gene has CDR1 MNHNS and CDR2 SASEGT.

The chain recombines TRBV5-4 with TRBJ2-7, with D maybe TRBD2 (6 bases). V was shortened by 10 bases and J by 0 bases, with 14 bases between the two germline ends. Germline CDR1 is SGHNT and CDR2 is YYREEE (reference sequence). The CDR3 runs 13 residues. The CDR3 here is CAGRDGSSYEQYF. The CDR3 DNA reads TGTGCCGGGCGTGACGGGAGCTCCTACGAGCAGTACTTC.

The genes are TRBV28 and TRBJ1-4; unclear D gene. The CDR3 is 14 amino acids. Trimming stripped 4 bases from V and 8 bases from J, with 14 bases between. CDR1 and CDR2 from the germline V gene are MDHEN and SYDVKM. In DNA form, the CDR3 reads TGTGCCAGCAGTTCGGCCCTGATCAAGGAAAAACTGTTTTTT. Its protein is CASSSALIKEKLFF.

V usage is TRBV12-5 and J usage is TRBJ1-5, with D unclear. The V end was cut by 3 bases, the J end by 3 bases, with 9 bases between. Germline V gives CDR1 LGHNT, CDR2 FRNRAP. The CDR3 runs 14 residues. The CDR3 bases are TGTGCTAGTGGTTTTGAAGGGAACAATCAGCCCCAGCATTTT. Its translation: CASGFEGNNQPQHF.

This clone was detected a few times. The genes are TRBV6-1 and TRBJ2-7; the D is unclear. Germline values: CDR1 MNHNS, CDR2 SASEGT. Trimming pared 3 bases from V and 7 bases from J, leaving 16 bases between. This CDR3 region has 14 residues. The CDR3 DNA is TGTGCCAGCAGTGAGGTTTACTGGGCCCAGGAGCAGTACTTC. Protein: CASSEVYWAQEQYF.

The gene calls are TRBV5-1 and TRBJ1-6, with D possibly TRBD1 on 5 matching bases. The CDR3 is 14 amino acids. The V end was cut by 4 bases, the J end by 8 bases, with 13 bases between. The V gene's germline CDR1 is SGHRS and CDR2 YFSETQ. CDR3 protein: CASSQGVRDSPLHF. Here the CDR3 DNA reads TGCGCCAGCAGCCAAGGGGTAAGGGATTCACCCCTCCACTTT.

V usage is TRBV6-5 and J usage is TRBJ2-2; D not certain. This CDR3 contains 14 residues. With 6 bases removed from V and 5 bases from J, the gap between germline ends came to 13 bases. Germline assignment: CDR1 MNHEY and CDR2 SVGAGI. CDR3 sequence: CASSPTGDTGELFF. DNA of the CDR3: TGTGCCAGCAGCCCAACTGGGGATACCGGGGAGCTGTTTTTT.

This sequence joins TRBV7-2 and TRBJ1-6; no clear D gene. CDR3 length equals 15 residues. The germline V and J ends were trimmed by 5 bases and 7 bases, with 15 bases remaining between them. Looked up from germline, CDR1 is SGHTA and CDR2 is FQGNSA. The CDR3 nucleotides are TGTGCCAGCAGCCTTTATACTTTCGGGAATTCACCCCTCCACTTT. As protein: CASSLYTFGNSPLHF.

The chain recombines TRBV9 with TRBJ1-6; 9 bases agree with TRBD1. V dropped 4 bases and J dropped 9; count of bases not matched to a gene: 11. In germline, CDR1 is SGDLS, CDR2 YYNGEE. The CDR3 is 16 amino acids. CDR3 residues: CASSPLGTGSGSPLHF. CDR3 nucleotide sequence: TGTGCCAGCAGCCCACTCGGGACAGGGAGCGGTTCACCCCTCCACTTT.

The J gene is TRBJ2-7, the V gene TRBV5-1; the D gene is possibly TRBD2 (5 bases). The V end lost 1 base, the J end lost 4 bases, and 15 bases lay between the germline ends. This CDR3 spans 15 amino acids. Per germline, CDR1 SGHRS and CDR2 YFSETQ. The CDR3 reads CASSLKGGDGYEQYF. The CDR3 region has the DNA TGCGCCAGCAGCTTGAAAGGAGGTGATGGTTACGAGCAGTACTTC.

This rearrangement joins TRBV28 to TRBJ2-2; D possibly corresponds to TRBD2 (6 bases). The CDR3 loop spans 15 amino acids. Between the trimmed V and J ends, which lost 5 bases and 6 bases, there was a span of 16 bases. Per the germline V gene, CDR1 is MDHEN and CDR2 is SYDVKM. CDR3 residues: CASSAGTPSAGELFF. The CDR3 bases are TGTGCCAGCAGTGCCGGGACTCCGTCGGCCGGGGAGCTGTTTTTT.

V is TRBV18 and J is TRBJ1-3, with 7 bases identical to TRBD1. The germline CDR1 and CDR2 sequences are KGHSH and LQKENI. The CDR3 is 17 residues long. J was trimmed by 0 bases and V by 5 bases; bases with no gene match: 10. The CDR3 nucleotides read TGTGCCAGCTCAATAACACCCGGACAGGACTCTGGAAACACCATATATTTT. The encoded protein is CASSITPGQDSGNTIYF.

This chain uses TRBV5-6 with TRBJ2-1, with no clear D. Germline loops: CDR1 SGHDT, CDR2 YYEEEE. The CDR3 totals 15 residues. The ends were cut back, 4 bases at V and 0 bases at J, with 11 bases in the middle. As DNA, the CDR3 is TGTGCCAGCAGCCCGACTGTTAGCTCCTACAATGAGCAGTTCTTC. Protein: CASSPTVSSYNEQFF.

The chain uses TRBV28 and TRBJ2-7; 7 bases match TRBD1. The CDR3 contains 15 residues. Trimming took 2 bases from V and 5 from J; bases not matched to a gene: 9. Germline V gene sequence: CDR1 MDHEN, CDR2 SYDVKM. CDR3 in amino acids: CASSLPYRGPHEQYF. The CDR3 bases are TGTGCCAGCAGTTTACCTTACAGGGGCCCCCACGAGCAGTACTTC.

The chain joins TRBV19 to TRBJ2-7, with 14 bases fitting TRBD2. CDR3 size: 18 residues. V trimming: 3 bases; J trimming: 3 bases; junction bases outside the gene matches: 10. Per the germline V gene, CDR1 is LNHDA and CDR2 is SQIVND (reference sequence). The CDR3 sequence: CASSIRGLAGGTNYEQYF. CDR3 bases: TGTGCCAGTAGTATCCGCGGACTAGCGGGGGGCACAAACTACGAGCAGTACTTC.